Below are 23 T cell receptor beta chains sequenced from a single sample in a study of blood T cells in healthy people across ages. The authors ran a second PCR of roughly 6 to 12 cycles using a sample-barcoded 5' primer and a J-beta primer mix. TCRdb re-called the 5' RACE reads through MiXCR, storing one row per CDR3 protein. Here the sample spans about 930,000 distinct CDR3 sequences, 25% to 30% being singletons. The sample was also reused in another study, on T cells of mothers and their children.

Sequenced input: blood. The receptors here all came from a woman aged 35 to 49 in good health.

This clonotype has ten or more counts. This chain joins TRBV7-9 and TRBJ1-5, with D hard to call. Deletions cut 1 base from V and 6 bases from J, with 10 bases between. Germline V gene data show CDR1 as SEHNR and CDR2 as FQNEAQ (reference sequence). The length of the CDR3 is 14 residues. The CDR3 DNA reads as TGTGCCAGCAGCTTAGGGAACGGAGGTCAGCCCCAGCATTTT. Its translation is CASSLGNGGQPQHF.

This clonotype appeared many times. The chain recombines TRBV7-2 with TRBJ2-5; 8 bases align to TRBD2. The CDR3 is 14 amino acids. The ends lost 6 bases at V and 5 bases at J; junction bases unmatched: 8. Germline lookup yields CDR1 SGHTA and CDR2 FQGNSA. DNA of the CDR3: TGTGCCAGCAGTTTTTCGTCGGGGGGGGAGACCCAGTACTTC. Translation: CASSFSSGGETQYF.

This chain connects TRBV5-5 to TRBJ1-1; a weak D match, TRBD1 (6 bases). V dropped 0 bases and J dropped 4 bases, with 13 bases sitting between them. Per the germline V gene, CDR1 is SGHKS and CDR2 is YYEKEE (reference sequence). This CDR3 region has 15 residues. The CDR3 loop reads CASSLVGGAGTEAFF. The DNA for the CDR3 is TGTGCCAGCAGCTTGGTTGGGGGCGCGGGCACTGAAGCTTTCTTT. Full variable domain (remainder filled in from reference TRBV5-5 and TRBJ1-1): DAGVTQSPTHLIKTRGQQVTLRCSPISGHKSVSWYQQVLGQGPQFIFQYYEKEERGRGNFPDRFSARQFPNYSSELNVNALLLGDSALYLCASSLVGGAGTEAFFGQGTRLTVV.

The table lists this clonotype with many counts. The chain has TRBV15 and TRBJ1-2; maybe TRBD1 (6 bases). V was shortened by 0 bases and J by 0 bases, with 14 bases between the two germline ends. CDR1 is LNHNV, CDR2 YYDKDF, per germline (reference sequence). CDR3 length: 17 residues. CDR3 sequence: CATSREAGAASNYGYTF. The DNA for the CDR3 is TGTGCCACCAGCAGAGAGGCAGGGGCGGCCTCTAACTATGGCTACACCTTC. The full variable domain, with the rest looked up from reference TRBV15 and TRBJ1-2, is DAMVIQNPRYQVTQFGKPVTLSCSQTLNHNVMYWYQQKSSQAPKLLFHYYDKDFNNEADTPDNFQSRRPNTSFCFLDIRSPGLGDTAMYLCATSREAGAASNYGYTFGSGTRLTVV.

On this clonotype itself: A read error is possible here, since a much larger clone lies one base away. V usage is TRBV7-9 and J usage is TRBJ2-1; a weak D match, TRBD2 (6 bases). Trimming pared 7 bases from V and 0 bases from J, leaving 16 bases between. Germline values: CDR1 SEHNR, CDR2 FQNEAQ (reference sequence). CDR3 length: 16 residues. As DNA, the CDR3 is TGTGCCAGCAACGGGAGATGGGGACCCTCCTACAATGAGCAGTTCTTC. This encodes CASNGRWGPSYNEQFF. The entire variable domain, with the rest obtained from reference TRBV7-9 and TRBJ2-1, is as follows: DTGVSQNPRHKITKRGQNVTFRCDPISEHNRLYWYRQTLGQGPEFLTYFQNEAQLEKSRLLSDRFSAERPKGSFSTLEIQRTEQGDSAMYLCASNGRWGPSYNEQFFGPGTRLTVL.

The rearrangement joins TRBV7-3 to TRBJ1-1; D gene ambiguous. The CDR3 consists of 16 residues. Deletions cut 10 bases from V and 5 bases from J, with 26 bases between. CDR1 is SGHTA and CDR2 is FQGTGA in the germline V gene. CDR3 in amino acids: CATAPIPTPSQTEAFF. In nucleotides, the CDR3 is TGTGCCACCGCTCCGATCCCGACTCCCAGCCAGACTGAAGCTTTCTTT.

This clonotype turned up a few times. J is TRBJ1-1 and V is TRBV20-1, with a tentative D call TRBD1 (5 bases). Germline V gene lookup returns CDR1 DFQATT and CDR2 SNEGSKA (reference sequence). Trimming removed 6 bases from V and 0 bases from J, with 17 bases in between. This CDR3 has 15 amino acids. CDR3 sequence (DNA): TGCAGTGCCAAGGGACCTTCCAGAATGAACACTGAAGCTTTCTTT. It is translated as CSAKGPSRMNTEAFF.

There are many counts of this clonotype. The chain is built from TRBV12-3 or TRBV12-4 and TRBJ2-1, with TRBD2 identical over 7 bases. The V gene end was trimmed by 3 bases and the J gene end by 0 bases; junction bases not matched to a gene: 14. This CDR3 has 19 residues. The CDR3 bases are TGTGCCAGCAGTTTGAGGGGCGGGGGTTACCTTTCCTCCTACAATGAGCAGTTCTTC. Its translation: CASSLRGGGYLSSYNEQFF.

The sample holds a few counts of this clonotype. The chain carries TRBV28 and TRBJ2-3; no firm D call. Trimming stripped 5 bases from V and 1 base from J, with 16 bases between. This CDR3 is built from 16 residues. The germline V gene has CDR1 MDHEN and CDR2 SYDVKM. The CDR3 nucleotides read TGTGCCAGCAGTCCTCTGCAATCTGGCCGCACAGATACGCAGTATTTT. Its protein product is CASSPLQSGRTDTQYF.

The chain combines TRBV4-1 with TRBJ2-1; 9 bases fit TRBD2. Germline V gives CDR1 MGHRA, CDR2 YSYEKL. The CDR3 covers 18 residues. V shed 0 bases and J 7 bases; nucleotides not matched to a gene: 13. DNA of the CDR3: TGCGCCAGCAGCCAAGATCATGGCGGGCGGGGGGGCACGAATGAGCAGTTCTTC. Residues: CASSQDHGGRGGTNEQFF.

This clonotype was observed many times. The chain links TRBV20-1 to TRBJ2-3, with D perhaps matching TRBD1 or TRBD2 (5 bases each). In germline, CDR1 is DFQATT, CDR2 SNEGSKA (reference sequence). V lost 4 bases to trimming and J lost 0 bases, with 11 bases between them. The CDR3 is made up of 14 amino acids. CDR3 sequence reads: CSATGLSSTDTQYF. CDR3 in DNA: TGCAGTGCTACGGGGCTTAGTAGCACAGATACGCAGTATTTT.

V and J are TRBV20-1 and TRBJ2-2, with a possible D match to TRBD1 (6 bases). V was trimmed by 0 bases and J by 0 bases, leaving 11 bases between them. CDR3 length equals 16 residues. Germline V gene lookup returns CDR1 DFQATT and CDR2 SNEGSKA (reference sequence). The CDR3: CSARDPTGSNTGELFF. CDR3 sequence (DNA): TGCAGTGCTAGAGATCCAACAGGGTCGAACACCGGGGAGCTGTTTTTT.

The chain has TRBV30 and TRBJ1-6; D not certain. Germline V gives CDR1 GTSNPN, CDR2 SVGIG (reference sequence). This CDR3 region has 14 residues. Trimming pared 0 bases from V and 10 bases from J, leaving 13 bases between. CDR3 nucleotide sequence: TGTGCCTGGAGTGTCGGCACCGCGGGATCACCCCTCCACTTT. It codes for CAWSVGTAGSPLHF.

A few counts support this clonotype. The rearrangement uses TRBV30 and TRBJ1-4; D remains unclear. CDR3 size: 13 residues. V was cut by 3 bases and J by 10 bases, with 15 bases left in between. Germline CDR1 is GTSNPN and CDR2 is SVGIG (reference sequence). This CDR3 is CAWSSLRNGKLFF. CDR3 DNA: TGTGCCTGGAGCTCCCTGCGGAACGGAAAACTGTTTTTT.

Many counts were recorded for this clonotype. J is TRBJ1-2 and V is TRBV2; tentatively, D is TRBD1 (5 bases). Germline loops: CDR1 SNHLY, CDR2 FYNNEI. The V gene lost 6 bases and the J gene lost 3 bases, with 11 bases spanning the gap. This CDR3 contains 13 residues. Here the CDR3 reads CASSGTAHYGYTF. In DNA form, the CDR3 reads TGTGCCAGCAGCGGGACGGCCCACTATGGCTACACCTTC.

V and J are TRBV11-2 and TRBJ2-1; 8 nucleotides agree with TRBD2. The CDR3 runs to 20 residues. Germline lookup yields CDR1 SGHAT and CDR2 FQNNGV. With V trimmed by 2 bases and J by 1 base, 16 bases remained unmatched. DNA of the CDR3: TGTGCCAGCAGCTTACGGTTTGGTAGCGGGGCCCGCAGTTCCTACAATGAGCAGTTCTTC. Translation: CASSLRFGSGARSSYNEQFF.

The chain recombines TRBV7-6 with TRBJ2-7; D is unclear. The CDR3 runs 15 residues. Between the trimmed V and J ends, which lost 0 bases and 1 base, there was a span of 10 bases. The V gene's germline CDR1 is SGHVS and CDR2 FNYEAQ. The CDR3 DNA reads TGTGCCAGCAGCTTAGCCCCTTTAGGGTCCTACGAGCAGTACTTC. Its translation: CASSLAPLGSYEQYF. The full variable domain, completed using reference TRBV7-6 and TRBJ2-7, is GAGVSQSPRYKVTKRGQDVALRCDPISGHVSLYWYRQALGQGPEFLTYFNYEAQQDKSGLPNDRFSAERPEGSISTLTIQRTEQRDSAMYRCASSLAPLGSYEQYFGPGTRLTVT.

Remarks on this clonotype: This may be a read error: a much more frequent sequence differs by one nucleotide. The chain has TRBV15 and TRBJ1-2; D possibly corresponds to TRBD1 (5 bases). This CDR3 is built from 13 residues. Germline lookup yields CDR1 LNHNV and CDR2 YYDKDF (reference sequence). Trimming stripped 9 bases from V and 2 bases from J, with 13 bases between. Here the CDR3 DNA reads TGTGCCACGGAGAGAAGGGGCAACTATGGCTACACCTTC. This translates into CATERRGNYGYTF.

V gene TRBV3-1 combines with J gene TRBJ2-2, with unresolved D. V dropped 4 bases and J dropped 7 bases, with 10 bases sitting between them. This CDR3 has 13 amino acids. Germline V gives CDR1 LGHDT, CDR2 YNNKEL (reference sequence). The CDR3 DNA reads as TGTGCCAGCAGCCCCATATTGGGCGGGGAGCTGTTTTTT. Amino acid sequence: CASSPILGGELFF.

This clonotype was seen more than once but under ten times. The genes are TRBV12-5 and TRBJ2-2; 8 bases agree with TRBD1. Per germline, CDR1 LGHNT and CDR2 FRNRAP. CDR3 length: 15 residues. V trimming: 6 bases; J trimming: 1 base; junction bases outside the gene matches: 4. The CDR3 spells CASGLGQGNTGELFF. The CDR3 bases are TGTGCTAGTGGCCTTGGACAGGGGAACACCGGGGAGCTGTTTTTT.

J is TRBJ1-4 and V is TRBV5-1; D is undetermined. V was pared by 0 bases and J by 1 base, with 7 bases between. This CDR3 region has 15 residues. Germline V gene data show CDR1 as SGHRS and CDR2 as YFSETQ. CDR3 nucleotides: TGCGCCAGCAGCTTGGTGGGCGTAACTAATGAAAAACTGTTTTTT. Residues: CASSLVGVTNEKLFF.

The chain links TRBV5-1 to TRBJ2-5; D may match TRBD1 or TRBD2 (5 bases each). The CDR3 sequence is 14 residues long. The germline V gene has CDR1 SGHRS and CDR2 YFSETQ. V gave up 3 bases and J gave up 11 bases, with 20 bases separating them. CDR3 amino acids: CASSWGSGPNEQYF. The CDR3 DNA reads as TGCGCCAGCAGCTGGGGGTCAGGTCCCAATGAGCAGTACTTC.

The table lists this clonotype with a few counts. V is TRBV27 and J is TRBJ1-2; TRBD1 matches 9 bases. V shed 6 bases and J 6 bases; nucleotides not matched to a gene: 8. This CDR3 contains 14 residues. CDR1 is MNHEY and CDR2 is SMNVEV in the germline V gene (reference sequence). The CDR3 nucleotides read TGTGCCAGCAGCCGACAGGGGGACATTGATGGCTACACCTTC. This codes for CASSRQGDIDGYTF.